What follows describes a single TCR beta chain. Its antigen is still unknown. A far larger clone is one nucleotide away, so this likely arose from a read error. The sample belongs to a study of prognosis after radiotherapy for stage I lung cancer. For the study at large: All of the enrolled patients had stage I non-small cell lung cancer, and they joined between April 2018 and 2019.

Two-round multiplex PCR on genomic DNA was the method by which TCR beta CDR3 was amplified. Each TRBV and TRBJ gene had its own primer in the first PCR round. A single record per CDR3 protein comes from TCRdb applying MiXCR to the multiplex PCR reads. The sample contains about 30,000 distinct CDR3 sequences, roughly 30% of which appear only once. Overall study results and limits: Patients who went on to get distant metastases had lower Shannon entropy after stereotactic body radiation therapy.

Sample collection consisted of approximately 6.5 milliliters of peripheral blood drawn at each of two time points. V lost 0 bases to trimming and J lost 8 bases; unmatched junction nucleotides: 18. The CDR3 is made up of 19 amino acids. Germline lookup yields CDR1 MNHGY and CDR2 SAAAGT. V is TRBV6-8 and J is TRBJ2-1; 8 nucleotides match TRBD2. The material sequenced was PBMCs, taken before or after stereotactic body radiation therapy (not recorded which). The source of this sequence is a donor aged 50 or older with non-small cell lung cancer. The CDR3 sequence: CASSYSGLEGEIGGDEQFF. DNA of the CDR3: TGTGCCAGCAGTTACTCGGGACTAGAGGGAGAAATAGGAGGCGATGAGCAGTTCTTC.